The present T cell receptor beta chain was sequenced within a study of blood T cells in healthy people across ages. This clonotype was counted ten times or more. The second PCR ran roughly 7 to 11 cycles with a sample-barcoded 5' primer and J-beta primers. TCRdb analysed the 5' RACE reads with MiXCR anew, one entry per CDR3 protein. The sample lists some 670,000 distinct CDR3 sequences, about 51% occurring once. CDR3 length: 12 amino acids. The V end was cut by 7 bases, the J end by 4 bases, with 10 bases between. Germline-derived CDR1 and CDR2 are MNHNS and SASEGT. The source of this sequence is an elderly woman in good health. The V call is TRBV6-1, the J call TRBJ1-2; D not certain. Sequencing was carried out using blood. This CDR3 is CASTGDGYGYTF. The CDR3 DNA is TGTGCCAGCACCGGGGATGGCTATGGCTACACCTTC.